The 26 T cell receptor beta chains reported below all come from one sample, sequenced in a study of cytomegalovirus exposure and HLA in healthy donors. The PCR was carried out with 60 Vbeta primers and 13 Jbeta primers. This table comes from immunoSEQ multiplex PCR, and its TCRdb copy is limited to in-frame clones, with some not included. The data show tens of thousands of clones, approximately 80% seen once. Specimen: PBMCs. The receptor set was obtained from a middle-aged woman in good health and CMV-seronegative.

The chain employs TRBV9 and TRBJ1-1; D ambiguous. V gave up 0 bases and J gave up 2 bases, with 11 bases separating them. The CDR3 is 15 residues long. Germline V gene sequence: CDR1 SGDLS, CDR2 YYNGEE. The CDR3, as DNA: TGTGCCAGCAGCGTAGTAGGCAGGTCCAACACTGAAGCTTTCTTT. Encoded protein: CASSVVGRSNTEAFF.

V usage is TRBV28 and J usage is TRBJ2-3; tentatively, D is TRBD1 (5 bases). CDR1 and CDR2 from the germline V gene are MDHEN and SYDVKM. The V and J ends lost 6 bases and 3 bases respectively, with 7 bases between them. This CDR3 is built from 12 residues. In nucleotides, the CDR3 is TGTGCCAGCAGCCAGGGAACAGATACGCAGTATTTT. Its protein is CASSQGTDTQYF.

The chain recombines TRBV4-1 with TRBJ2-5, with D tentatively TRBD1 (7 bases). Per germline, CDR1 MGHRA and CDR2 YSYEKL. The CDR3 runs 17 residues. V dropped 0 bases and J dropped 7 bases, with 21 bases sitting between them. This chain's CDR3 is CASSQDQGQAGGRTQYF. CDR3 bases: TGCGCCAGCAGCCAAGATCAAGGACAGGCCGGGGGTAGGACCCAGTACTTC.

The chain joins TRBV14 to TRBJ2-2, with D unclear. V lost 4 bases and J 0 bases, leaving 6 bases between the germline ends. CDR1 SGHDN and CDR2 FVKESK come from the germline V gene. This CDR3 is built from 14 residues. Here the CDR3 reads CASSPRPNTGELFF. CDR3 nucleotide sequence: TGTGCCAGCAGCCCTCGTCCGAACACCGGGGAGCTGTTTTTT. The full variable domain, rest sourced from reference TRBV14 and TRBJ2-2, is EAGVTQFPSHSVIEKGQTVTLRCDPISGHDNLYWYRRVMGKEIKFLLHFVKESKQDESGMPNNRFLAERTGGTYSTLKVQPAELEDSGVYFCASSPRPNTGELFFGEGSRLTVL.

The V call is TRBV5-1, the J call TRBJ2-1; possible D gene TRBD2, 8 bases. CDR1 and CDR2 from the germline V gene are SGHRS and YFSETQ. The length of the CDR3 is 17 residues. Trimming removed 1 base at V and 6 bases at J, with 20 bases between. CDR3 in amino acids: CASSLNPGGGAPNEQFF. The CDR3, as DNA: TGCGCCAGCAGCTTGAATCCGGGAGGGGGCGCGCCCAATGAGCAGTTCTTC.

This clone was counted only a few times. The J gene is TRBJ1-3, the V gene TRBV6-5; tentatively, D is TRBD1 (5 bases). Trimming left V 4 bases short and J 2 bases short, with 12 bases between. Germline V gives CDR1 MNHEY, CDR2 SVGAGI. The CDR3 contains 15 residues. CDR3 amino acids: CASSSGRGPGNTIYF. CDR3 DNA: TGTGCCAGCAGTTCTGGGAGGGGTCCTGGAAACACCATATATTTT.

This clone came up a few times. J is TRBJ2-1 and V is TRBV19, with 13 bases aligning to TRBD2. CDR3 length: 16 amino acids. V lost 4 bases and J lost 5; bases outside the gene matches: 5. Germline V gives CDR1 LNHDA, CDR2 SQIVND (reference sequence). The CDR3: CASSTSLAGGNNEQFF. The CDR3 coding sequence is TGTGCCAGTAGTACCTCACTAGCGGGAGGGAACAATGAGCAGTTCTTC.

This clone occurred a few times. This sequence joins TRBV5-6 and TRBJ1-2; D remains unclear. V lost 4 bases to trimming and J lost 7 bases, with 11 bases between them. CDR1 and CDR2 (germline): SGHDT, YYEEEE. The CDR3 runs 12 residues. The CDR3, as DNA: TGTGCCAGCAGCCCGGGATTCACTGGCTACACCTTC. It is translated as CASSPGFTGYTF. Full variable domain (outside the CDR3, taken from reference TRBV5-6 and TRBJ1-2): DAGVTQSPTHLIKTRGQQVTLRCSPKSGHDTVSWYQQALGQGPQFIFQYYEEEERQRGNFPDRFSGHQFPNYSSELNVNALLLGDSALYLCASSPGFTGYTFGSGTRLTVV.

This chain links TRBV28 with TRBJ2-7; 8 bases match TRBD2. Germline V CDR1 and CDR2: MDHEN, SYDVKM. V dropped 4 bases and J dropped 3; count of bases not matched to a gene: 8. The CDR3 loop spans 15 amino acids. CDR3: CASSSAGLGSYEQYF. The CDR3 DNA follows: TGTGCCAGCAGTTCCGCGGGACTAGGAAGCTACGAGCAGTACTTC.

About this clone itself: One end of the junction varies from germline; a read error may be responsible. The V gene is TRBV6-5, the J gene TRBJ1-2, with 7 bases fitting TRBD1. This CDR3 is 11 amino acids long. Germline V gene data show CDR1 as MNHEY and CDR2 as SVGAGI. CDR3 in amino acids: CASSYSFGQVF. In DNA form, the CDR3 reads TGTGCCAGCAGTTACTCCTTTGGACAGGTCTTC.

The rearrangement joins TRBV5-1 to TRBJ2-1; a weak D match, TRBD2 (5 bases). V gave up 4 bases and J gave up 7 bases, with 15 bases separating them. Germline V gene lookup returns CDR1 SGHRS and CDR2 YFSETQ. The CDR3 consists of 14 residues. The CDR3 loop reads CASSPVDSGNEQFF. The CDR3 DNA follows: TGCGCCAGCAGCCCCGTGGACTCTGGAAATGAGCAGTTCTTC.

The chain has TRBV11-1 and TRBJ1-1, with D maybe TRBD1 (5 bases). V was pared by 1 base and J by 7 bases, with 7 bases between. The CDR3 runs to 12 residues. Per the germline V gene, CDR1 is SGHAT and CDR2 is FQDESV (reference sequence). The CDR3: CASSLDRIEAFF. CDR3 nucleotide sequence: TGTGCCAGCAGCTTAGACAGGATTGAAGCTTTCTTT.

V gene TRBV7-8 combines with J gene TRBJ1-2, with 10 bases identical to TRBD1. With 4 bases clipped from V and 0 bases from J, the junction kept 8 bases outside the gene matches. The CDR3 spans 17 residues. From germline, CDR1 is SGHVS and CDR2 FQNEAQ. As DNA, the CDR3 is TGTGCCAGCAGCTCTGAGGGACAGGGGTATGCTAACTATGGCTACACCTTC. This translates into CASSSEGQGYANYGYTF.

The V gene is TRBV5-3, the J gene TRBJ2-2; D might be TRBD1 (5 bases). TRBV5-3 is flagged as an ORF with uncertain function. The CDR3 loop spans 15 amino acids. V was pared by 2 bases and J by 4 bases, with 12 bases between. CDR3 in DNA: TGTGCCAGAAGCTTAGGCAGGGCGGCCACCGGGGAGCTGTTTTTT. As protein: CARSLGRAATGELFF.

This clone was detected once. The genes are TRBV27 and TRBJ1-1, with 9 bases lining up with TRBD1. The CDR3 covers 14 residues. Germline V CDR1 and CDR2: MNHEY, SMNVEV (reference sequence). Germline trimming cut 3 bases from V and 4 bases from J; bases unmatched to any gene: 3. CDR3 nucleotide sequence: TGTGCCAGCAGTTTGGGGACAGGGCTCACTGAAGCTTTCTTT. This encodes CASSLGTGLTEAFF.

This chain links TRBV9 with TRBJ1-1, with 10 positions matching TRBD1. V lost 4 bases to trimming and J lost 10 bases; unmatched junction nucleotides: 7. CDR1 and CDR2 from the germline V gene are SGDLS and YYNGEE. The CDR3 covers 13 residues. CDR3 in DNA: TGTGCCAGCAGCCCCTCCGGACAGGGGGTAGCTTTCTTT. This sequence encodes CASSPSGQGVAFF.

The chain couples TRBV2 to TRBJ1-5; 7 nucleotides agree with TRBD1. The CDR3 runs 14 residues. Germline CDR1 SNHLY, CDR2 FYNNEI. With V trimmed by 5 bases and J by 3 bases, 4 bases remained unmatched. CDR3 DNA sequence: TGTGCCAGCAGTACAGGGACAGACAATCAGCCCCAGCATTTT. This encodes CASSTGTDNQPQHF.

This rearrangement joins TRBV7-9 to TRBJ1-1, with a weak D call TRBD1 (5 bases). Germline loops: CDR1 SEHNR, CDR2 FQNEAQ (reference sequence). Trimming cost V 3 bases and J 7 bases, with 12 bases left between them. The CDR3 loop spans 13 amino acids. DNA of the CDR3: TGTGCCAGCAGCTTTAAGGGGCCATATGAAGCTTTCTTT. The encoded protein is CASSFKGPYEAFF.

The CDR3 DNA sequence: TGTGCCTGGAGTGGGGGACAGGGCGGCTATGGCTACACCTTC. As protein: CAWSGGQGGYGYTF. The chain couples TRBV30 to TRBJ1-2; 9 bases fit TRBD1. The ends lost 1 base at V and 4 bases at J; junction bases unmatched: 4. From germline, CDR1 is GTSNPN and CDR2 SVGIG (reference sequence). The CDR3 is 14 residues long.

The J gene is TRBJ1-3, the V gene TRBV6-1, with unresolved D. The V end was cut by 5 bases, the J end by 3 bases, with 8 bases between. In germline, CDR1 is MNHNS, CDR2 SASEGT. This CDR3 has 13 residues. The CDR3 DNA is TGTGCCAGCAGTAATTCAGGTGGAAACACCATATATTTT. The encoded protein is CASSNSGGNTIYF.

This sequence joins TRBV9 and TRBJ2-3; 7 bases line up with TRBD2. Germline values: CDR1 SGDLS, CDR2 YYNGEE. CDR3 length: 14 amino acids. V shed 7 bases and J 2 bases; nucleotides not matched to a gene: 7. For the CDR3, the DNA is TGTGCCAGCGGGGGGGGAAGTTCCACAGATACGCAGTATTTT. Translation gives CASGGGSSTDTQYF.

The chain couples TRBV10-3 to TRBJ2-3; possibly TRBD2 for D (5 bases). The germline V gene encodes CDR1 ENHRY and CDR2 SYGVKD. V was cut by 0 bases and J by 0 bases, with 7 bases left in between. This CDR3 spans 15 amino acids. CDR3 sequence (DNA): TGTGCCATCAGTGAGTCCGAGGGAAGCACAGATACGCAGTATTTT. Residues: CAISESEGSTDTQYF.

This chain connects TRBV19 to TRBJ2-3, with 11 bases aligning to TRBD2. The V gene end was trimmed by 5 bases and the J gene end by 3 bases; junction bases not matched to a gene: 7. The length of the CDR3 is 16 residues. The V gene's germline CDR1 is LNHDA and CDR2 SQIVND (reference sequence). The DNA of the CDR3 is TGTGCCAGTAGTGCCCTAGCGGGAGGACGAACAGATACGCAGTATTTT. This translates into CASSALAGGRTDTQYF.

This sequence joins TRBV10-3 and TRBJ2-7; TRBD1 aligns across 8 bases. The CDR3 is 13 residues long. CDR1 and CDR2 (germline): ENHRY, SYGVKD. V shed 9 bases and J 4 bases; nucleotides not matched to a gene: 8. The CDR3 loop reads CAIGAGGEYEQYF. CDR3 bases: TGTGCCATAGGGGCAGGGGGCGAGTACGAGCAGTACTTC.

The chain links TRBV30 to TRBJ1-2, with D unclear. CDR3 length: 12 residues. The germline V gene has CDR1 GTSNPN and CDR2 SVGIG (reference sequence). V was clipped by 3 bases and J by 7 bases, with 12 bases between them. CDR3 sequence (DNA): TGTGCCTGGAGCGTCCAGACGGGTGGCTACACCTTC. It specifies CAWSVQTGGYTF. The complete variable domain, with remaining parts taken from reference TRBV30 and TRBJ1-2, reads SQTIHQWPATLVQPVGSPLSLECTVEGTSNPNLYWYRQAAGRGLQLLFYSVGIGQISSEVPQNLSASRPQDRQFILSSKKLLLSDSGFYLCAWSVQTGGYTFGSGTRLTVV.

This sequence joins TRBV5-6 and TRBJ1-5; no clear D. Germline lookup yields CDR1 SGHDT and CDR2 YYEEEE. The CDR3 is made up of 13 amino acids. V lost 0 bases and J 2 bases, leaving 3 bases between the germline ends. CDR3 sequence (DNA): TGTGCCAGCAGCTTGGCGGGCAATCAGCCCCAGCATTTT. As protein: CASSLAGNQPQHF.